The rows below give T cell receptor beta chains drawn from one sample of a study of cytomegalovirus exposure and HLA in healthy donors. Produced via immunoSEQ multiplex PCR; TCRdb's table is partial and in-frame only. The repertoire holds approximately 100,000 clones, with around 69% as singletons. Sample: PBMCs. The receptors shown here come from a man aged 25-45 years in good health and CMV-seronegative. Both conserved end residues are part of each CDR3. The D gene is left open where the match is weak.

TRBV7-8	TRBJ1-4	NA	14	CASSPVGGREKLFF
TRBV7-8	TRBJ1-1	TRBD1	17	CASSLAWGQGKRTEAFF
TRBV27	TRBJ1-5	TRBD1	16	CASSLTGVYSNQPQHF
TRBV5-6	TRBJ2-7	NA	11	CASSLRGEQYF
TRBV5-1	TRBJ2-3	NA	13	CASSFSLSDTQYF
TRBV29-1	TRBJ2-3	TRBD1	15	CSVEEYRGNTDTQYF
TRBV7-9	TRBJ2-5	NA	17	CASSLGSGSGEQETQYF
TRBV2	TRBJ1-5	TRBD1	18	CASSEDRDRGYSNQPQHF
TRBV27	TRBJ1-1	TRBD1	14	CASSRQGLGTEAFF
TRBV27	TRBJ2-7	TRBD1	12	CASSPTGSEQYF
TRBV11-3	TRBJ2-3	NA	15	CASSQGLRFTDTQYF
TRBV28	TRBJ2-5	TRBD2	16	CASRRWGTSGRETQYF
TRBV4-1	TRBJ1-5	TRBD1	15	CASSQTTGLHQPQHF
TRBV7-2	TRBJ2-3	NA	11	CASSYSDTQYF
TRBV18	TRBJ2-5	NA	13	CASSNGGQETQYF
TRBV7-2	TRBJ1-1	NA	12	CASSFERGSAFF
TRBV9	TRBJ2-2	TRBD1	15	CASSVDTGGRGELFF
TRBV7-3	TRBJ2-3	NA	16	CASSLASGWSTDTQYF
TRBV7-2	TRBJ1-2	TRBD1	14	CASSNTGARYGYTF
TRBV20-1	TRBJ1-6	NA	11	CSASRSGPLHF
TRBV25-1	TRBJ2-1	TRBD2	13	CASKTSGYNEQFF
TRBV6-1	TRBJ2-7	TRBD1	13	CASRRDRIYEQYF
TRBV18	TRBJ1-1	TRBD1	18	CASSLNRQGGGVNTEAFF
TRBV4-1	TRBJ2-7	TRBD2	17	CASSQGWTSKSSYEQYF
TRBV12-5	TRBJ2-7	TRBD1	15	CASGLAGTGVYEQYF
TRBV27	TRBJ2-2	NA	13	CASSSRGTGELFF
TRBV18	TRBJ2-1	TRBD2	20	CASSPGRGLIGTSGNNEQFF
TRBV15	TRBJ2-5	TRBD1	13	CATSSGQPETQYF
TRBV28	TRBJ1-2	NA	15	CASSPPGTNVYGYTF
TRBV2	TRBJ2-5	TRBD2	15	CASSGLAGYQETQYF
TRBV28	TRBJ1-5	NA	15	CASRRPGVFDQPQHF
TRBV19	TRBJ2-3	TRBD1	16	CASSEWGQGGTDTQYF
TRBV9	TRBJ2-1	NA	17	CASSGTTGLGVNNEQFF
TRBV28	TRBJ1-6	NA	15	CASSLGGGGNSPLHF
TRBV27	TRBJ1-4	TRBD1	15	CASRKRGRGPEKLFF
TRBV7-9	TRBJ1-1	TRBD1	14	CASSPGQGDTEAFF
TRBV6-5	TRBJ1-6	NA	14	CASSYSITVSPLHF
TRBV15	TRBJ1-3	NA	16	CATSRDPGRSGNTIYF
TRBV18	TRBJ2-3	TRBD2	16	CASSLLAGGSTDTQYF
TRBV5-1	TRBJ1-1	TRBD1	14	CASSVTGVISEAFF
TRBV27	TRBJ2-3	NA	15	CASSLSFQLADTQYF
TRBV18	TRBJ2-1	TRBD1	15	CASSFDRGSYNEQFF
TRBV10-3	TRBJ2-3	TRBD2	18	CAISDLTSGGTLTDTQYF
TRBV7-2	TRBJ2-3	TRBD1	14	CASRYGTGTDTQYF
TRBV19	TRBJ2-2	TRBD2	16	CASSDSLAGETGELFF
TRBV9	TRBJ2-1	TRBD2	15	CASSAGLAGVDEQFF
TRBV29-1	TRBJ1-1	TRBD1	15	CSVEDWTGPNTEAFF
TRBV10-3	TRBJ1-2	TRBD1	18	CAISESEQGEVLRYGYTF
TRBV28	TRBJ1-1	TRBD1	14	CASRLQGAPTEAFF
TRBV27	TRBJ2-2	NA	15	CASSPRTANTGELFF
TRBV7-2	TRBJ1-5	NA	13	CASSLELSQPQHF
TRBV11-2	TRBJ2-5	NA	13	CASSSGLWETQYF
TRBV28	TRBJ2-7	TRBD2	15	CASSLSLAGVDEQYF